The next 25 T cell receptor beta chains were all read from a single sample in a study of T-cell memory formation after mild COVID-19. TCRdb redid the calling of the 5' RACE reads with MiXCR, one entry per CDR3 protein. Among 350,000 to 500,000 distinct CDR3 sequences listed, roughly a quarter were seen once. The sequencing sample was made of PBMCs or a T cell subset sorted from them (not recorded which). The receptors shown here come from an adult woman who had mild COVID-19 (a few samples of this study predate the infection). Cell type and time point are not known.

This clonotype has a handful of counts. The V call is TRBV24-1, the J call TRBJ2-1; D is possibly TRBD2 (6 bases). The CDR3 length is 17 residues. CDR1 is KGHDR and CDR2 is SFDVKD in the germline V gene. The ends were cut back, 3 bases at V and 0 bases at J, with 14 bases in the middle. In DNA, the CDR3 is TGTGCCACCAGTGATCCCGGGACTCTTAGCTCCTACAATGAGCAGTTCTTC. It translates to CATSDPGTLSSYNEQFF.

This clonotype was seen repeatedly, ten times or more. CDR3 nucleotide sequence: TGTGCCAGCAGCCTCCTCCAAGAGACCCAGTACTTC. Encoded protein: CASSLLQETQYF. V usage is TRBV6-2 or TRBV6-3 and J usage is TRBJ2-5; no clear D gene. The germline V and J ends were trimmed by 6 bases and 1 base, with 6 bases remaining between them. The germline gives CDR1 MNHEY, CDR2 SVGEGT. The CDR3 is 12 residues long.

The chain couples TRBV12-3 or TRBV12-4 to TRBJ1-4, with D possibly being TRBD1 (5 bases). V was pared by 3 bases and J by 8 bases, with 13 bases between. The CDR3 is 14 amino acids. DNA for the CDR3: TGTGCCAGCAGTTTGAGGGGCGGTGAGGAAAAACTGTTTTTT. Residues: CASSLRGGEEKLFF.

CDR3: CASSPLSWRSGANVLTF. Written as DNA, the CDR3 is TGTGCCAGCTCACCACTTTCCTGGAGATCTGGGGCCAACGTCCTGACTTTC. The rearrangement links TRBV18 to TRBJ2-6; D is ambiguous. This CDR3 has 17 residues. V lost 1 base, J lost 1 base, and 11 bases lay in between. Germline values: CDR1 KGHSH, CDR2 LQKENI.

This clonotype was seen more than once but under ten times. V and J are TRBV27 and TRBJ2-3; TRBD1 aligns across 9 bases. This CDR3 region has 17 residues. CDR1 is MNHEY and CDR2 is SMNVEV in the germline V gene (reference sequence). The trim removed 0 bases at V and 6 bases at J, leaving 10 bases unmatched. CDR3 nucleotide sequence: TGTGCCAGCAGTTTATCAAGGGGACAGGGAGGTTGGGATACGCAGTATTTT. Amino acid sequence: CASSLSRGQGGWDTQYF.

The chain combines TRBV27 with TRBJ2-1; D ambiguous. Germline CDR1 is MNHEY and CDR2 is SMNVEV (reference sequence). The CDR3 extends over 16 amino acids. V lost 5 bases and J 4 bases, leaving 18 bases between the germline ends. The CDR3 region has the DNA TGTGCCAGCAGTACCCAAGGGTGGTCGGCTTACAATGAGCAGTTCTTC. It translates to CASSTQGWSAYNEQFF.

A few counts support this clonotype. This chain joins TRBV7-2 and TRBJ1-1; 7 bases fit TRBD1. V dropped 5 bases and J dropped 5; count of bases not matched to a gene: 5. The CDR3 consists of 13 residues. Germline values: CDR1 SGHTA, CDR2 FQGNSA. CDR3 nucleotides: TGTGCCAGCAGCAACAGACAGGGAACTGAAGCTTTCTTT. Encoded protein: CASSNRQGTEAFF.

The chain couples TRBV30 to TRBJ2-3; a possible D gene is TRBD1 (5 bases). The germline V and J ends were trimmed by 2 bases and 3 bases, with 9 bases remaining between them. The length of the CDR3 is 13 residues. Germline CDR1 GTSNPN, CDR2 SVGIG (reference sequence). This CDR3 is CAWSSQGTDTQYF. CDR3 DNA sequence: TGTGCCTGGAGTTCTCAGGGAACAGATACGCAGTATTTT. Full variable domain (outside the CDR3, taken from reference TRBV30 and TRBJ2-3): SQTIHQWPATLVQPVGSPLSLECTVEGTSNPNLYWYRQAAGRGLQLLFYSVGIGQISSEVPQNLSASRPQDRQFILSSKKLLLSDSGFYLCAWSSQGTDTQYFGPGTRLTVL.

The rearrangement links TRBV5-1 to TRBJ1-2; the D gene is possibly TRBD1 (5 bases). Germline loops: CDR1 SGHRS, CDR2 YFSETQ. Trimming left V 0 bases short and J 4 bases short, with 10 bases between. There are 14 residues in the CDR3. CDR3 in amino acids: CASSLENRSYGYTF. The DNA of the CDR3 is TGCGCCAGCAGCTTGGAAAACAGGAGCTATGGCTACACCTTC.

This clonotype was seen more than once but under ten times. The gene calls are TRBV5-1 and TRBJ2-2, with D unresolved. With 1 base removed from V and 0 bases from J, the gap between germline ends came to 10 bases. The germline V gene has CDR1 SGHRS and CDR2 YFSETQ. The CDR3 has 16 residues. DNA of the CDR3: TGCGCCAGCAGCTTGAGGCTAGGCCCGAACACCGGGGAGCTGTTTTTT. It yields the protein CASSLRLGPNTGELFF.

The chain carries TRBV9 and TRBJ2-1; D tentatively fits TRBD1 or TRBD2 (7 bases each). The CDR3 covers 15 residues. The ends were cut back, 3 bases at V and 8 bases at J, with 18 bases in the middle. Germline CDR1 is SGDLS and CDR2 is YYNGEE. CDR3 sequence (DNA): TGTGCCAGCAGCGGAAGCGGGACAGTGATCGATGAGCAGTTCTTC. Translation gives CASSGSGTVIDEQFF.

This clonotype appeared a few times. The chain is built from TRBV10-3 and TRBJ1-5; the D is unclear. V shed 6 bases and J shed 4 bases, with 13 bases lying between them. The CDR3 length is 14 residues. From germline, CDR1 is ENHRY and CDR2 SYGVKD. The CDR3 reads CAIRENQENQPQHF. The DNA of the CDR3 is TGTGCCATCAGAGAGAATCAGGAGAATCAGCCCCAGCATTTT.

This sequence joins TRBV6-5 and TRBJ2-1; D may correspond to TRBD1 or TRBD2 (5 bases each). V was pared by 8 bases and J by 15 bases, with 23 bases between. From germline, CDR1 is MNHEY and CDR2 SVGAGI. The CDR3 is 13 amino acids. CDR3 region: CASWERGIGGPFF. The CDR3 DNA sequence: TGTGCCAGCTGGGAACGGGGCATTGGGGGACCGTTCTTC.

This clonotype came up a few times. The chain recombines TRBV7-3 with TRBJ2-5, with 9 bases identical to TRBD2. Germline loops: CDR1 SGHTA, CDR2 FQGTGA. Germline trimming cut 3 bases from V and 5 bases from J; bases unmatched to any gene: 10. This CDR3 has 16 amino acids. The CDR3 reads CASSLGLAGPRETQYF. The CDR3 region has the DNA TGTGCCAGCAGCTTGGGGCTAGCGGGGCCTCGGGAGACCCAGTACTTC.

This rearrangement joins TRBV29-1 to TRBJ2-5, with D unclear. Trimming stripped 3 bases from V and 4 bases from J, with 6 bases between. Germline CDR1 reads SQVTM; CDR2 reads ANQGSEA. This CDR3 contains 11 residues. CDR3 region: CSVEPPETQYF. The CDR3 DNA follows: TGCAGCGTTGAGCCCCCAGAGACCCAGTACTTC.

The genes are TRBV20-1 and TRBJ2-3, with TRBD1 matching over 7 bases. Trimming at V came to 6 bases and at J to 1 base, leaving 10 bases not matched to a gene. CDR1 and CDR2 from the germline V gene are DFQATT and SNEGSKA (reference sequence). The CDR3 consists of 15 residues. The CDR3 DNA sequence: TGCAGTGCCTCCACAGGGGAGTGGGGCACAGATACGCAGTATTTT. This codes for CSASTGEWGTDTQYF.

The V and J genes are TRBV15 and TRBJ1-2, with TRBD1 identical over 8 bases. The ends lost 3 bases at V and 6 bases at J; junction bases unmatched: 6. The CDR3 consists of 14 residues. The germline V gene encodes CDR1 LNHNV and CDR2 YYDKDF (reference sequence). CDR3 DNA sequence: TGTGCCACCAGCAGTGGGACAGGAAAAAATGGCTACACCTTC. As protein: CATSSGTGKNGYTF.

This sequence joins TRBV4-2 and TRBJ2-1; D call uncertain. Germline assignment: CDR1 LGHNA and CDR2 YNFKEQ. The ends were cut back, 0 bases at V and 6 bases at J, with 15 bases in the middle. The CDR3 loop spans 16 amino acids. The CDR3 protein is CASSQEESSYGNEQFF. The CDR3 DNA follows: TGTGCCAGCAGCCAAGAGGAGTCTAGTTACGGCAATGAGCAGTTCTTC.

This clonotype was observed a few times. J is TRBJ2-5 and V is TRBV7-2; 8 nucleotides match TRBD1. J gave up 2 bases and V 5 bases, and 7 bases lay outside the gene matches. This CDR3 contains 15 residues. The germline CDR1 and CDR2 sequences are SGHTA and FQGNSA. Here the CDR3 DNA reads TGTGCCAGCAGCCAGGACAGGGTGCGTCAAGAGACCCAGTACTTC. Protein sequence: CASSQDRVRQETQYF.

The chain is built from TRBV2 and TRBJ1-6; TRBD1 matches 7 bases. Germline CDR1 reads SNHLY; CDR2 reads FYNNEI. The CDR3 is 13 residues long. J lost 7 bases, V lost 6 bases, and 3 bases had no gene match. CDR3 loop: CASRPGGNSPLHF. In nucleotides, the CDR3 is TGTGCCAGCAGACCAGGGGGGAATTCACCCCTCCACTTT.

This clonotype has more than one count but fewer than ten. The chain employs TRBV6-1 and TRBJ2-7; D is undetermined. The CDR3 totals 14 residues. Germline V gene sequence: CDR1 MNHNS, CDR2 SASEGT. The V end was cut by 1 base, the J end by 4 bases, with 11 bases between. The CDR3 coding sequence is TGTGCCAGCAGTGAAGACTCTCCTCGTTACGAGCAGTACTTC. Its translation is CASSEDSPRYEQYF.

This clonotype was seen a handful of times. The chain employs TRBV7-8 and TRBJ1-2; tentative D call: TRBD1 (5 bases). With 4 bases removed from V and 8 bases from J, the gap between germline ends came to 23 bases. The CDR3 contains 16 residues. Germline CDR1 reads SGHVS; CDR2 reads FQNEAQ. This CDR3 reads CASSSTRSSSGAGYTF. CDR3 in DNA: TGTGCCAGCAGCTCGACTCGGTCGTCTAGCGGGGCGGGCTACACCTTC.

This clonotype has only a few counts. The chain links TRBV5-5 to TRBJ2-2, with D maybe TRBD1 (5 bases). CDR1 and CDR2 (germline): SGHKS, YYEKEE (reference sequence). Trimming shortened V by 1 base and J by 3 bases, and 10 bases separated the two germline ends. The length of the CDR3 is 15 residues. The CDR3 coding sequence is TGTGCCAGCAGCTTGCCGACAGTCTACACCGGGGAGCTGTTTTTT. It translates to CASSLPTVYTGELFF.

This clonotype has a handful of counts. The V call is TRBV12-3 or TRBV12-4, the J call TRBJ2-2, with unresolved D. The CDR3 loop spans 13 amino acids. V was trimmed by 5 bases and J by 6 bases, leaving 10 bases between them. CDR3 region: CASSPWTAGELFF. The CDR3 DNA follows: TGTGCCAGCAGTCCCTGGACGGCCGGGGAGCTGTTTTTT.

The CDR3 loop is CASSQTNPGLEINEQFF. DNA for the CDR3: TGCGCCAGCAGCCAAACGAACCCGGGACTAGAGATCAATGAGCAGTTCTTC. The chain joins TRBV4-3 to TRBJ2-1; 8 positions match TRBD2. V lost 2 bases, J lost 6 bases, and 12 bases stayed unmatched. The CDR3 has 17 amino acids. Germline assignment: CDR1 LGHNA and CDR2 YSLEER.